Listed here are 9 T cell receptor beta chains from one sample, sequenced in a study of blood T cell repertoires in COVID-19. Method: immunoSEQ multiplex PCR; TCRdb's copy keeps in-frame clones and lacks some. This table has about 89,000 clones, around 72% appearing once. The sequenced sample consisted of peripheral blood. These receptor sequences come from a woman of 80 years or more with acute or convalescent COVID-19.

The chain recombines TRBV3-1 (or the pseudogene TRBV3-2) with TRBJ2-5; no reliable D call. The CDR3 consists of 13 residues. The germline gives CDR1 LGHDT, CDR2 YNNKEL (reference sequence). Trimming stripped 4 bases from V and 3 bases from J, with 9 bases between. CDR3 sequence (DNA): TGTGCCAGCAGCCTTCCACTTAAAGAGACCCAGTACTTC. Residues: CASSLPLKETQYF.

The V call is TRBV29-1, the J call TRBJ1-1; 9 bases match TRBD1. CDR3 length: 12 residues. Looked up from germline, CDR1 is SQVTM and CDR2 is ANQGSEA. The V segment lost 8 bases and the J segment 5 bases; nucleotides outside the gene matches: 6. CDR3 sequence (DNA): TGCAGCTCGGGACAGGGAGGGACTGAAGCTTTCTTT. This encodes CSSGQGGTEAFF.

This chain links TRBV7-9 with TRBJ2-3, with D possibly being TRBD2 (5 bases). In germline, CDR1 is SEHNR, CDR2 FQNEAQ (reference sequence). Trimming removed 7 bases from V and 0 bases from J, with 17 bases in between. The CDR3 has 16 amino acids. The CDR3 spells CASTQTRGASTDTQYF. CDR3 DNA: TGTGCCAGCACACAGACCCGGGGAGCTAGCACAGATACGCAGTATTTT.

The CDR3 DNA sequence: TGTGCCAGCAGCCCCGAGGGCGGACAAGAGACCCAGTACTTC. The encoded protein is CASSPEGGQETQYF. The V gene is TRBV4-2, the J gene TRBJ2-5; perhaps TRBD2 as D (5 bases). Germline V lookup: CDR1 LGHNA, CDR2 YNFKEQ. The length of the CDR3 is 14 residues. Trimming shortened V by 4 bases and J by 2 bases, and 11 bases separated the two germline ends.

The chain employs TRBV4-2 and TRBJ1-2; 8 positions agree with TRBD1. Germline CDR1 reads LGHNA; CDR2 reads YNFKEQ. V was pared by 3 bases and J by 0 bases, with 21 bases of the junction left unmatched. The CDR3 spans 21 residues. The CDR3 sequence: CASSHSLREFRPGQANYGYTF. DNA for the CDR3: TGTGCCAGCAGCCACTCGCTCCGGGAGTTTCGACCGGGACAGGCTAACTATGGCTACACCTTC.

This clone was recorded a few times. This chain connects TRBV5-4 to TRBJ1-4; the D is unclear. V shed 0 bases and J shed 8 bases, with 11 bases lying between them. CDR3 size: 14 residues. Germline V CDR1 and CDR2: SGHNT, YYREEE (reference sequence). The CDR3 region is CASSLASEAEKLFF. CDR3 nucleotides: TGTGCCAGCAGCTTGGCCTCTGAGGCCGAAAAACTGTTTTTT.

V and J are TRBV9 and TRBJ2-5; unclear D gene. V was cut by 0 bases and J by 7 bases, with 10 bases left in between. Germline values: CDR1 SGDLS, CDR2 YYNGEE. The CDR3 is 13 residues long. The chain's CDR3 is CASSVGRGWTQYF. The CDR3 DNA is TGTGCCAGCAGCGTAGGCCGAGGCTGGACCCAGTACTTC.

The V call is TRBV28, the J call TRBJ1-1; D possibly corresponds to TRBD1 (5 bases). Germline V gene data show CDR1 as MDHEN and CDR2 as SYDVKM. The V end was cut by 6 bases, the J end by 4 bases, with 18 bases between. This CDR3 spans 15 amino acids. CDR3 in DNA: TGTGCCAGCAGGCCGCCAGGGTGGGGGGGCACTGAAGCTTTCTTT. Its translation: CASRPPGWGGTEAFF.

The chain links TRBV7-2 to TRBJ2-7; 9 bases agree with TRBD1. V lost 6 bases, J lost 5 bases, and 14 bases stayed unmatched. Germline values: CDR1 SGHTA, CDR2 FQGNSA. CDR3 length: 16 amino acids. CDR3 amino acids: CASRGTGGGVPNEQYF. In nucleotides, the CDR3 is TGTGCCAGCAGGGGTACAGGGGGCGGAGTTCCTAACGAGCAGTACTTC.